Presented here are 15 T cell receptor beta chains from one specimen sequenced in a study of neurological immune-mediated disorders. Documented time point: technical triplicate 3. Each CDR3 protein is one row after TCRdb ran MiXCR on the 5' RACE reads. This sample has around 47,000 distinct CDR3 sequences, with roughly 21% found just once. Material for sequencing was PBMCs. Receptor source: a man aged 55-75 years with HTLV-1-associated myelopathy (HAM/TSP).

This clonotype has at least ten counts. V and J are TRBV5-1 and TRBJ1-5; 10 nucleotides align to TRBD1. The CDR3 contains 14 residues. Per the germline V gene, CDR1 is SGHRS and CDR2 is YFSETQ. V lost 4 bases, J lost 6 bases, and 4 bases stayed unmatched. CDR3 bases: TGCGCCAGCAGCCCAGGGACAGGGGTTCAGCCCCAGCATTTT. This sequence encodes CASSPGTGVQPQHF.

Ten or more counts support this clonotype. The genes are TRBV5-1 and TRBJ2-2; 10 nucleotides agree with TRBD2. This CDR3 region has 16 residues. Germline V CDR1 and CDR2: SGHRS, YFSETQ. The V gene end was trimmed by 5 bases and the J gene end by 5 bases; junction bases not matched to a gene: 9. CDR3 nucleotide sequence: TGCGCCAGCAGTCCGCGGACTAGCGGCGGGACCGGGGAGCTGTTTTTT. Residues: CASSPRTSGGTGELFF.

With respect to this clonotype: This clone may be a read error of a much larger clone one base away. The rearrangement uses TRBV5-1 and TRBJ1-1; unclear D gene. Trimming took off 1 base at V and 7 bases at J, with 11 bases between the two ends. Looked up from germline, CDR1 is SGHRS and CDR2 is YFSETQ. This CDR3 has 13 amino acids. The CDR3 DNA is TGCGCCAGCAGCTTGAGGGATAAGTGTGAAGCTTTCTTT. Its translation: CASSLRDKCEAFF.

The chain joins TRBV28 to TRBJ2-2, with 7 bases lining up with TRBD2. The V and J ends lost 1 base and 7 bases, in that order; junction bases with no gene match: 12. Germline-derived CDR1 and CDR2 are MDHEN and SYDVKM. The CDR3 has 17 amino acids. CDR3 coding DNA: TGTGCCAGCAGTTTATTCGGGGCGGGAGTTTATGGCGGGGAGCTGTTTTTT. Protein product: CASSLFGAGVYGGELFF.

The chain couples TRBV27 to TRBJ1-5; TRBD1 is a possible D gene (5 bases). From germline, CDR1 is MNHEY and CDR2 SMNVEV (reference sequence). CDR3 length: 13 residues. V lost 4 bases, J lost 7 bases, and 11 bases lay in between. For the CDR3, the DNA is TGTGCCAGCAGTTCCCAGGGAGGACAGCCCCAGCATTTT. It encodes CASSSQGGQPQHF.

This clonotype was picked up a small number of times. The CDR3 loop is CASSLAKTHYSNQPQHF. CDR3 coding DNA: TGTGCCAGCAGTTTAGCGAAGACCCATTATAGCAATCAGCCCCAGCATTTT. The V gene is TRBV12-3 or TRBV12-4, the J gene TRBJ1-5; the D is unclear. V lost 0 bases, J lost 0 bases, and 12 bases lay in between. The CDR3 has 17 residues.

This clonotype was picked up many times. The chain uses TRBV12-3 or TRBV12-4 and TRBJ2-3; tentative D call: TRBD1 (5 bases). The CDR3 contains 14 residues. V lost 3 bases and J lost 6, with 13 bases in between. The CDR3 spells CASSFVQGRDTQYF. The CDR3 DNA reads TGTGCCAGCAGTTTTGTTCAGGGCAGGGATACGCAGTATTTT.

This clonotype occurred many times. The CDR3 bases are TGTGCCAGCAGTTCCGGGACTAGTCCGAACGAGCAGTACTTC. Translating gives CASSSGTSPNEQYF. The chain links TRBV28 to TRBJ2-7; 8 bases are shared with TRBD2. Germline V gene lookup returns CDR1 MDHEN and CDR2 SYDVKM. This CDR3 has 14 residues. Trimming cost V 4 bases and J 5 bases; bases outside gene matches: 7.

The V call is TRBV20-1, the J call TRBJ2-7; 10 nucleotides align to TRBD2. In germline, CDR1 is DFQATT, CDR2 SNEGSKA (reference sequence). V dropped 0 bases and J dropped 7; count of bases not matched to a gene: 6. The CDR3 is 14 residues long. DNA for the CDR3: TGCAGTGCTAGAGATGCGGGTAGCGGGGGGGAGCAGTACTTC. Its protein product is CSARDAGSGGEQYF.

This rearrangement joins TRBV11-1 to TRBJ2-4, with 11 bases identical to TRBD1. V shed 5 bases and J 9 bases; nucleotides not matched to a gene: 6. CDR1 and CDR2 from the germline V gene are SGHAT and FQDESV (reference sequence). CDR3 length equals 14 residues. Written as DNA, the CDR3 is TGTGCCAGCAGCGCCGGGACAGGGGGTCCCATTCAGTACTTC. Protein sequence: CASSAGTGGPIQYF. Full variable domain (remainder filled in from reference TRBV11-1 and TRBJ2-4): EAEVAQSPRYKITEKSQAVAFWCDPISGHATLYWYRQILGQGPELLVQFQDESVVDDSQLPKDRFSAERLKGVDSTLKIQPAELGDSAMYLCASSAGTGGPIQYFGAGTRLSVL.

This clonotype was counted at least ten times. V is TRBV18 and J is TRBJ1-2, with D uncertain. The CDR3 is 13 amino acids. With 4 bases removed from V and 2 bases from J, the gap between germline ends came to 8 bases. Germline loops: CDR1 KGHSH, CDR2 LQKENI. CDR3 protein: CASSREQNYGYTF. The DNA of the CDR3 is TGTGCCAGCTCACGAGAACAGAACTATGGCTACACCTTC.

In this sample, this clonotype turned up many times. The chain combines TRBV7-2 with TRBJ2-1; 7 nucleotides agree with TRBD1. The CDR3 contains 14 residues. Germline assignment: CDR1 SGHTA and CDR2 FQGNSA. V trimming: 4 bases; J trimming: 7 bases; junction bases outside the gene matches: 7. CDR3 coding DNA: TGTGCCAGCAGCTCGAGGACAGGTCATAATGAGCAGTTCTTC. It codes for CASSSRTGHNEQFF.

The chain uses TRBV2 and TRBJ1-1; maybe TRBD1 (6 bases). Germline values: CDR1 SNHLY, CDR2 FYNNEI. The CDR3 is made up of 17 amino acids. Trimming stripped 10 bases from V and 0 bases from J, with 24 bases between. CDR3 sequence: CAISRAEDSSMNTEAFF. DNA for the CDR3: TGTGCCATCAGCAGAGCCGAGGACAGTAGTATGAACACTGAAGCTTTCTTT.

In its sample, this clonotype was seen many times. The chain joins TRBV5-5 to TRBJ2-7; maybe TRBD2 (7 bases). The CDR3 is made up of 17 amino acids. The germline CDR1 and CDR2 sequences are SGHKS and YYEKEE (reference sequence). Trimming cost V 4 bases and J 2 bases, with 22 bases left between them. DNA of the CDR3: TGTGCCAGCAGCGCAAGGGGGGGGCCAATTGGTCCCTACGAGCAGTACTTC. Protein: CASSARGGPIGPYEQYF.

This clonotype has a count of ten or more. The chain is built from TRBV5-1 and TRBJ2-2, with D perhaps TRBD1 (6 bases). This CDR3 has 14 amino acids. The V gene's germline CDR1 is SGHRS and CDR2 YFSETQ. The ends were cut back, 0 bases at V and 4 bases at J, with 7 bases in the middle. CDR3 residues: CASSLARGTGELFF. The CDR3, as DNA: TGCGCCAGCAGCTTGGCCAGGGGCACCGGGGAGCTGTTTTTT.